This passage covers 8 T cell receptor beta chains from one sample sequenced in a study of blood T cell repertoires in COVID-19. TCRdb keeps only in-frame clones here, not all; method: immunoSEQ multiplex PCR. The table includes tens of thousands of clones, 88% detected once. The sample taken for sequencing was peripheral blood. All receptors derive from a man in his 60s with active COVID-19.

J is TRBJ1-1 and V is TRBV27; D ambiguous. Germline V lookup: CDR1 MNHEY, CDR2 SMNVEV (reference sequence). Deletions cut 0 bases from V and 0 bases from J, with 14 bases between. The CDR3 is made up of 17 amino acids. CDR3 sequence: CASSLSTRNPMNTEAFF. The CDR3 DNA sequence: TGTGCCAGCAGTTTATCGACGAGGAATCCAATGAACACTGAAGCTTTCTTT.

The rearrangement links TRBV7-3 to TRBJ2-5; weak D call: TRBD1 (6 bases). Germline lookup yields CDR1 SGHTA and CDR2 FQGTGA. The CDR3 is 13 residues long. Trimming shortened V by 2 bases and J by 3 bases, and 7 bases separated the two germline ends. The CDR3 DNA follows: TGTGCCAGCAGCTTACGGACAGAAGAGACCCAGTACTTC. Its protein is CASSLRTEETQYF.

The chain couples TRBV6-6 to TRBJ2-1, with a possible D match to TRBD2 (6 bases). V was trimmed by 6 bases and J by 7 bases, leaving 19 bases between them. The CDR3 length is 15 residues. Per the germline V gene, CDR1 is MNHNY and CDR2 is SVGAGI (reference sequence). CDR3 protein: CASRGLRGSGNEQFF. The CDR3, as DNA: TGTGCCAGCAGGGGTTTGCGGGGTTCTGGGAATGAGCAGTTCTTC.

V and J are TRBV6-1 and TRBJ1-5; D gene uncertain. Germline CDR1 is MNHNS and CDR2 is SASEGT. CDR3 size: 15 residues. Trimming pared 2 bases from V and 5 bases from J, leaving 13 bases between. The CDR3 coding sequence is TGTGCCAGCAGTGAATTAGAGAGGGCTGATCAGCCCCAGCATTTT. Its protein is CASSELERADQPQHF.

The chain recombines TRBV5-1 with TRBJ2-7; 7 bases agree with TRBD2. The germline CDR1 and CDR2 sequences are SGHRS and YFSETQ. The CDR3 runs to 14 residues. The V segment lost 0 bases and the J segment 7 bases; nucleotides outside the gene matches: 7. CDR3 sequence (DNA): TGCGCCAGCAGCTTGGTGGCGGGAGTCCAGGAGCAGTACTTC. Translating gives CASSLVAGVQEQYF.

This rearrangement joins TRBV9 to TRBJ1-1, with D possibly matching TRBD1 (5 bases). Trimming cost V 3 bases and J 5 bases, with 14 bases left between them. Germline CDR1 and CDR2: SGDLS and YYNGEE. The CDR3 has 14 amino acids. CDR3 nucleotides: TGTGCCAGCAGCGCTGCGGGGCTTGGGACTGAAGCTTTCTTT. Residues: CASSAAGLGTEAFF.

V and J are TRBV9 and TRBJ1-1; D is undetermined. V was trimmed by 0 bases and J by 4 bases, leaving 4 bases between them. Germline loops: CDR1 SGDLS, CDR2 YYNGEE. The CDR3 consists of 12 residues. The CDR3 sequence: CASSVVATEAFF. CDR3 coding DNA: TGTGCCAGCAGCGTAGTGGCCACTGAAGCTTTCTTT.

The chain carries TRBV27 and TRBJ2-1, with 8 bases aligning to TRBD1. With V trimmed by 5 bases and J by 6 bases, 3 bases remained unmatched. CDR3 length: 13 amino acids. Per the germline V gene, CDR1 is MNHEY and CDR2 is SMNVEV (reference sequence). This CDR3 is CASSGTGSNEQFF. In nucleotides, the CDR3 is TGTGCCAGCAGTGGGACAGGCAGCAATGAGCAGTTCTTC.